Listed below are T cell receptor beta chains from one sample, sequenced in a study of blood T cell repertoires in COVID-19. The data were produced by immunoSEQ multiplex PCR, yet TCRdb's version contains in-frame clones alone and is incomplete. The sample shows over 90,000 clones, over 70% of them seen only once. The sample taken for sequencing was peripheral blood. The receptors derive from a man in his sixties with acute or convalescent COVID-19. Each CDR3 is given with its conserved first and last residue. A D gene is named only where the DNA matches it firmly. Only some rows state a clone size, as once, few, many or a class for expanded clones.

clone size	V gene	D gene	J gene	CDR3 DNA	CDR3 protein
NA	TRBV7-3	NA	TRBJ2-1	TGTGCCAGCAGCTTTGGAGTATTCAATGAGCAGTTCTTC	CASSFGVFNEQFF
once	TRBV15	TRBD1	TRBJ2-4	TGTGCCACCAGCAGAGATGCAGGGCAGGGGGTACTAGCCAAAAACATTCAGTACTTC	CATSRDAGQGVLAKNIQYF
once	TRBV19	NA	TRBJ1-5	TGTGCCAGTAGTATGGCAGTGGGGAGTTTGGGCAATCAGCCCCAGCATTTT	CASSMAVGSLGNQPQHF
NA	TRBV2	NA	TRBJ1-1	TGTGCCAACCGAGGACAGTTCGAGAACACTGAAGCTTTCTTT	CANRGQFENTEAFF
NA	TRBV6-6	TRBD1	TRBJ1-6	TGTGCCAGCACCCCGGGACAGAGCTCCTATAATTCACCCCTCCACTTT	CASTPGQSSYNSPLHF
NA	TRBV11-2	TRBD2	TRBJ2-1	TGTGCCAGCAGCTTAACGGGCGGGAGGGCCTCCAATGAGCAGTTCTTC	CASSLTGGRASNEQFF
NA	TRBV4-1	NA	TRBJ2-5	TGCGCCAGCAGCCAAGCCTCGGGCAGGGAAGAGACCCAGTACTTC	CASSQASGREETQYF
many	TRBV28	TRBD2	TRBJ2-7	TGTGCCAGCAGATACAAGCGGGGGTTCCACGAGCAGTACTTC	CASRYKRGFHEQYF
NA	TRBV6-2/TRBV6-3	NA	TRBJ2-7	TGTGCCAGCAGTTACATTGTTCGCAGGGCGGGGGAGCAGTACTTC	CASSYIVRRAGEQYF
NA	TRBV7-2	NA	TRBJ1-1	TGTGCCAGCAGCTTAGGGGGGGGGAGGACTGAAGCTTTCTTT	CASSLGGGRTEAFF
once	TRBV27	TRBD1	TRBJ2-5	TGTGCCAGCAGTTCCGGACAGGGGGTGTTAGAGACCCAGTACTTC	CASSSGQGVLETQYF
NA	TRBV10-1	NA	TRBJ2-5	TGCGCCAGCAGTTTGGGACACACCTCGGAGACCCAGTACTTC	CASSLGHTSETQYF
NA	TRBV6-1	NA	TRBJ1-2	TGTGCCAGCAGTGAAGTCTCACTGTCCTCGGTTGGCTACACCTTC	CASSEVSLSSVGYTF
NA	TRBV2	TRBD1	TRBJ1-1	TGTGCCAGCTCAAGAGCCGCAGGGGGATTCACTGAAGCTTTCTTT	CASSRAAGGFTEAFF
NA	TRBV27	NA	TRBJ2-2	TGTGCCAGCAGTTGGCAGATGAACACCGGGGAGCTGTTTTTT	CASSWQMNTGELFF
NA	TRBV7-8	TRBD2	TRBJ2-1	TGTGCCAGCAGCTTAGTCCCAGCGGGAGGCTACAATGAGCAGTTCTTC	CASSLVPAGGYNEQFF
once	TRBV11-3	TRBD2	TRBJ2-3	TGTGCCAGCAGCTTCTCGAGCGGGGGAAGCACAGATACGCAGTATTTT	CASSFSSGGSTDTQYF
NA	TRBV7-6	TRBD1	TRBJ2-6	TGTGCCAGCAGCTTCGGGACAGGGGGGTCTGGGGCCAACGTCCTGACTTTC	CASSFGTGGSGANVLTF
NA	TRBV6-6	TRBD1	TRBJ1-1	TGTGCCAGCAGGCCCGAGACAGGGTACACTGAAGCTTTCTTT	CASRPETGYTEAFF
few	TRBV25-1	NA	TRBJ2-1	TGTGCCAGCAGTGAATCCCAGGGCTGGGCCTACAATGAGCAGTTCTTC	CASSESQGWAYNEQFF
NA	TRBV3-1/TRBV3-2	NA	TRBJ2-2	TGTGCCAGCAGCCAAGATGGGGGCCGTAACCGGGGCGGGGAGCTGTTTTTT	CASSQDGGRNRGGELFF
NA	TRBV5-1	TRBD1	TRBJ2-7	TGCGCCAGCATTGGACAGGGCTACGAGCAGTACTTC	CASIGQGYEQYF
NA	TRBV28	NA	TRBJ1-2	TGTGCCAGCACCATGTCGGGGGGGTCAGCTGGCTACACCTTC	CASTMSGGSAGYTF